This TCR beta chain was sequenced in a study of T cell changes during pregnancy in multiple sclerosis. This CDR3 comprises 13 residues. Trimming stripped 7 bases from V and 4 bases from J, with 11 bases between. Germline V gene data show CDR1 as MNHNS and CDR2 as SASEGT. The method was immunoSEQ multiplex PCR; TCRdb's version includes in-frame clones alone and lacks a portion of them. The sample lists about 100,000 clones; more than 85% were seen once. This sample comprised peripheral blood, obtained in the second trimester of pregnancy. This TCR was recovered from a female donor with multiple sclerosis, enrolled in a pregnancy study. The chain employs TRBV6-1 and TRBJ1-5; D perhaps matches TRBD1 (6 bases). CDR3 protein: CASTWTVNQPQHF. In DNA, the CDR3 is TGTGCCAGCACCTGGACAGTGAATCAGCCCCAGCATTTT.